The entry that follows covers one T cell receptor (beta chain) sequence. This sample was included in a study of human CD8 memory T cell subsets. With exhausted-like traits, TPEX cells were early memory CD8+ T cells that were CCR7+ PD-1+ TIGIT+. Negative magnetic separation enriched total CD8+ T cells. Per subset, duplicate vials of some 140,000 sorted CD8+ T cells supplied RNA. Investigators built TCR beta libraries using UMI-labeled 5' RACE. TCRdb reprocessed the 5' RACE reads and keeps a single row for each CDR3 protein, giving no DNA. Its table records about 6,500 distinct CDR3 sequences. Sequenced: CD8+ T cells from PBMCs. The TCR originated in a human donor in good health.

CDR3 in amino acids: CASSSGTGGPEKAFF. This sequence joins TRBV5-4 and TRBJ1-1; TCRdb calls TRBD1, which cannot be checked without DNA. The CDR3 loop spans 15 amino acids. CDR1 and CDR2 from the germline V gene are SGHNT and YYREEE (reference sequence). Complete variable domain (other parts from reference TRBV5-4 and TRBJ1-1): ETGVTQSPTHLIKTRGQQVTLRCSSQSGHNTVSWYQQALGQGPQFIFQYYREEENGRGNFPPRFSGLQFPNYSSELNVNALELDDSALYLCASSSGTGGPEKAFFGQGTRLTVV.